This TCR beta chain was sequenced for a study of early T cells in non-severe SARS-CoV-2 infection. The overall study: Chains stayed unpaired after sequencing of bulk RNA from unsorted whole blood.

Individual cDNA molecules carried attached unique molecular identifiers. A single record per CDR3 protein comes from TCRdb applying MiXCR to the 5' RACE reads. Here the sample spans approximately 43,000 distinct CDR3 sequences, around 7% being singletons. The V segment lost 6 bases and the J segment 5 bases; nucleotides outside the gene matches: 6. The length of the CDR3 is 14 residues. The V gene's germline CDR1 is LGHNA and CDR2 YNFKEQ. Material for sequencing was whole blood. V and J are TRBV4-2 and TRBJ2-2; 7 bases are a match to TRBD1. This clonotype was obtained from an adult who was a healthcare worker with PCR-confirmed SARS-CoV-2 infection or an uninfected control (not recorded which). Here the CDR3 DNA reads TGTGCCAGCAGACCCGGGACAGTTACCGGGGAGCTGTTTTTT. Its protein is CASRPGTVTGELFF.